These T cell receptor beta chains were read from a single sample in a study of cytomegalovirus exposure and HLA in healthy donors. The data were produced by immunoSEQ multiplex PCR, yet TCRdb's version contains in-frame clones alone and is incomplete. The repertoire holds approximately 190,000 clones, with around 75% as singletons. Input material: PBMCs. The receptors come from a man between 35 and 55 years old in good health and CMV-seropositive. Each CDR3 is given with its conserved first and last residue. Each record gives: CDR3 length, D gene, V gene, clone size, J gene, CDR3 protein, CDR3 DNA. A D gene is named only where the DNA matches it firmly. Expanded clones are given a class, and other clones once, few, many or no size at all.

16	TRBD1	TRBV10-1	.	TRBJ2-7	CASSELPGQGGYEQYF	TGCGCCAGCAGTGAGCTCCCCGGACAGGGTGGCTACGAGCAGTACTTC
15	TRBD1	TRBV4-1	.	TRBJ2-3	CASSQTGVRTDTQYF	TGCGCCAGCAGTCAGACAGGGGTCCGCACAGATACGCAGTATTTT
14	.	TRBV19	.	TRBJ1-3	CASSVGGSGNTIYF	TGTGCCAGTAGTGTCGGGGGGTCTGGAAACACCATATATTTT
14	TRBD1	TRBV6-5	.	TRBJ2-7	CASRHGQASYEQYF	TGTGCCAGCAGACACGGACAGGCTTCCTACGAGCAGTACTTC
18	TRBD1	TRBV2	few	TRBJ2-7	CASSEAWAQPGQLYEQYF	TGTGCCAGCAGTGAAGCTTGGGCCCAACCGGGACAGCTCTACGAGCAGTACTTC
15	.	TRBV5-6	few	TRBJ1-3	CASSLGTSSGNTIYF	TGTGCCAGCAGCTTGGGAACGAGCTCTGGAAACACCATATATTTT
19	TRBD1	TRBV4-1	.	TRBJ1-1	CASSQSSLGGRQGDTEAFF	TGCGCCAGCAGCCAATCCTCTCTTGGGGGGAGACAGGGGGACACTGAAGCTTTCTTT
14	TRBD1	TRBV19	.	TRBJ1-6	CASTGGSYNSPLHF	TGTGCCAGTACAGGGGGCTCCTATAATTCACCCCTCCACTTT
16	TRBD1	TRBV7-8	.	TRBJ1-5	CASSLTDRDGNQPQHF	TGTGCCAGCAGCTTAACGGACAGGGACGGCAATCAGCCCCAGCACTTT
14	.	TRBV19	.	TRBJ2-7	CASSTYRENYEQYF	TGTGCCAGTAGTACGTACAGGGAAAACTACGAGCAGTACTTC
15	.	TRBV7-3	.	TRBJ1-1	CASSLKGARASEAFF	TGTGCCAGCAGCTTAAAAGGGGCCAGGGCCTCTGAAGCTTTCTTT
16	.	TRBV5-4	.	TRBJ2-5	CASSFRQGLSGETQYF	TGTGCCAGCAGCTTTAGACAGGGTCTTAGCGGAGAGACCCAGTACTTC
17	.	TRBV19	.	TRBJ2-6	CASSIVRGFSGANVLTF	TGTGCCAGTAGTATAGTAAGGGGTTTCTCTGGGGCCAACGTCCTGACTTTC
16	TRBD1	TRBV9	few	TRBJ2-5	CASSQKQGADLGTQYF	TGTGCCAGCAGCCAAAAACAGGGGGCAGACTTAGGGACCCAGTACTTC
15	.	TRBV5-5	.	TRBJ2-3	CASSLMAGYKDTQYF	TGTGCCAGCAGCTTGATGGCGGGGTACAAGGATACGCAGTATTTT
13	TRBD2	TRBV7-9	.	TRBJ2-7	CASSFAGGTEQYF	TGTGCCAGCAGCTTCGCGGGGGGCACCGAGCAGTACTTC
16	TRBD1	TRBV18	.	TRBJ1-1	CASSPYLRQGGGEAFF	TGTGCCAGCTCACCCTACCTGAGACAGGGGGGAGGTGAAGCTTTCTTT
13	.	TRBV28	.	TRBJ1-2	CASSYGVRYGYTF	TGTGCCAGCAGTTACGGGGTGCGCTATGGCTACACCTTC
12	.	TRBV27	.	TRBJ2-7	CAVRGPSYEQYF	TGTGCCGTCAGGGGCCCCTCCTACGAGCAGTACTTC
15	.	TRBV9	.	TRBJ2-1	CASSRHSGAYNEQFF	TGTGCCAGCAGCCGCCATAGCGGCGCCTACAATGAGCAGTTCTTC
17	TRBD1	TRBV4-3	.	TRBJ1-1	CASSPNSVTGGRPEAFF	TGCGCCAGCAGTCCCAATTCCGTAACAGGGGGCCGTCCCGAAGCTTTCTTT
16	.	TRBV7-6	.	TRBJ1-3	CASSLAPRELGNTIYF	TGTGCCAGCAGCTTAGCCCCCAGGGAACTCGGAAACACCATATATTTT
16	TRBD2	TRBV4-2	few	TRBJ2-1	CASSQETSGAYNEQFF	TGTGCCAGCAGCCAAGAGACTAGCGGGGCCTACAATGAGCAGTTCTTC
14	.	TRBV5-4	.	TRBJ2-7	CASSLGGQGWEQYF	TGTGCCAGCAGCTTGGGGGGGCAGGGTTGGGAGCAGTACTTC